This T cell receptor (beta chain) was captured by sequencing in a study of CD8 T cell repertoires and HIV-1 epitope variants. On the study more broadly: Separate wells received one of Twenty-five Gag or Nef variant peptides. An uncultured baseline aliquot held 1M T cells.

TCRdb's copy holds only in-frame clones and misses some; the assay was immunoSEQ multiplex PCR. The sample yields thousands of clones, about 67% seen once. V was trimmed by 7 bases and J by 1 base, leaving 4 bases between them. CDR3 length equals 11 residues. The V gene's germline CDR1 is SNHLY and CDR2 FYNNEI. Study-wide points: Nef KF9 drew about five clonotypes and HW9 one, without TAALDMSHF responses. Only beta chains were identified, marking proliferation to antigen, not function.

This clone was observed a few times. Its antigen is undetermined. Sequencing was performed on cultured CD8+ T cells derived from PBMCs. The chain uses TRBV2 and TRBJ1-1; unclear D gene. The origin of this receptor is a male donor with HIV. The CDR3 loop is CASNPNTEAFF. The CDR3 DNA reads TGTGCCAGCAACCCGAACACTGAAGCTTTCTTT.